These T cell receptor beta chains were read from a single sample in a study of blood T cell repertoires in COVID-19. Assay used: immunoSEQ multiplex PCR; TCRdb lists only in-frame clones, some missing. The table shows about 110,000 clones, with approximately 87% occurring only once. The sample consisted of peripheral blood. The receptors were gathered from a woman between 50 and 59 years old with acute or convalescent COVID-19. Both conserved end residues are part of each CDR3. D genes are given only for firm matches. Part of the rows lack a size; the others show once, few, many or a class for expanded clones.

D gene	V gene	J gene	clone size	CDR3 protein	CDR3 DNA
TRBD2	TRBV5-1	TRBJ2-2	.	CASSLAGGSAGELFF	TGCGCCAGCAGCTTAGCGGGGGGCTCCGCCGGGGAGCTGTTTTTT
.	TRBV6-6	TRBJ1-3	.	CASSNRAGNTIYF	TGTGCCAGCAGTAACAGGGCTGGAAACACCATATATTTT
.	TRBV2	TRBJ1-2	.	CASSERQNYGYTF	TGTGCCAGCAGCGAGAGACAGAACTATGGCTACACCTTT
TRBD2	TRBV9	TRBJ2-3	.	CASSALGGGANTQYF	TGTGCCAGCAGCGCTCTCGGCGGGGGGGCAAATACGCAGTATTTT
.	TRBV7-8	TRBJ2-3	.	CASSLGFLQLTDTQYF	TGTGCCAGCAGCTTAGGGTTCCTACAGCTCACAGATACGCAGTATTTT
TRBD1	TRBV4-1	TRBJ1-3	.	CASSQSDRGSSGNTIYF	TGCGCCAGCAGCCAATCCGACAGGGGCTCCTCTGGAAACACCATATATTTT
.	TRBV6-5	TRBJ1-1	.	CASTWDSGRTEAFF	TGTGCCAGCACGTGGGACTCCGGACGCACTGAAGCTTTCTTT
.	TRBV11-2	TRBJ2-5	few	CASSLWSGETQYF	TGTGCCAGCAGCCTCTGGTCGGGAGAGACCCAGTACTTC
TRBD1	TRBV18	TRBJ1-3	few	CASSRDRGSASGNTIYF	TGTGCCAGCTCACGGGACAGGGGTTCTGCCTCTGGAAACACCATATATTTT
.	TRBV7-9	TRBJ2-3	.	CASSLESNTDTQYF	TGTGCCAGCAGCTTAGAATCTAACACAGATACGCAGTATTTT
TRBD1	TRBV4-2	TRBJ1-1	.	CASSSGGGEGKAFF	TGTGCCAGCAGCTCAGGGGGCGGGGAGGGGAAAGCTTTCTTT
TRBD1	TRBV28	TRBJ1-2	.	CASSFDRGNYGYTF	TGTGCCAGCAGTTTCGACAGGGGTAACTATGGCTACACCTTC
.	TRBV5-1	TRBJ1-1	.	CASSFAENTEAFF	TGCGCCAGCAGCTTCGCGGAGAACACTGAAGCTTTCTTT
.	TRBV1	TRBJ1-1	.	CTSSRIRGMNTEAFF	TGCACCAGCAGCCGGATCAGGGGAATGAACACTGAAGCTTTCTTT
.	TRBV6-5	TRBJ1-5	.	CASSKDFGSNQPQHF	TGTGCCAGCAGTAAGGACTTCGGTAGCAATCAGCCCCAGCATTTT